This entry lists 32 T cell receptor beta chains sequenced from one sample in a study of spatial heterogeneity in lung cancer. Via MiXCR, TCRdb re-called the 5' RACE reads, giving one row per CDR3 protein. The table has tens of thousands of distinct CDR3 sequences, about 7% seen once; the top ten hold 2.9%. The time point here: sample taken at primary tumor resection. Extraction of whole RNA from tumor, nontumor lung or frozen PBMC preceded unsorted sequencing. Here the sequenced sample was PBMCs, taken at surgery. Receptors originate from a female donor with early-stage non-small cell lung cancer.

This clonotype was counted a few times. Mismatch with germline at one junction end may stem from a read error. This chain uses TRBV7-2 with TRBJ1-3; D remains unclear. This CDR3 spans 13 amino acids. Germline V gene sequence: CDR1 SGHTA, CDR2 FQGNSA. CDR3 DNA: TGTGCCAGCACCTTAAGAACTGGAAACACCATATATTTT. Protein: CASTLRTGNTIYF.

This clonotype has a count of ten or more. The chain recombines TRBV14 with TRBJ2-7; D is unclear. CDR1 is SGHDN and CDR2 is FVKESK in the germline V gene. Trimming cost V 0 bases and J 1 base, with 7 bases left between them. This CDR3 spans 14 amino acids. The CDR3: CASSQDLQSYEQYF. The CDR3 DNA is TGTGCCAGCAGCCAAGATCTCCAGTCCTACGAGCAGTACTTC.

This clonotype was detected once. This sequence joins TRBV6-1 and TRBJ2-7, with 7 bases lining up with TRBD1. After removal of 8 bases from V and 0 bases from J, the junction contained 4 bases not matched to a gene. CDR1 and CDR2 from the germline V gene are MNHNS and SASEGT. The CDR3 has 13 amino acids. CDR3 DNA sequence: TGTGCCAGCGAGGGACAGAGCTCCTACGAGCAGTACTTC. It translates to CASEGQSSYEQYF.

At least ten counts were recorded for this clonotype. CDR3: CSVVEDRKNTGELFF. The CDR3, as DNA: TGCAGCGTTGTTGAGGACAGGAAAAACACCGGGGAGCTGTTTTTT. The chain combines TRBV29-1 with TRBJ2-2, with 7 nucleotides matching TRBD1. The germline V gene encodes CDR1 SQVTM and CDR2 ANQGSEA. Losses at the gene ends were 4 bases for V and 2 bases for J; bases not matched to a gene: 7. This CDR3 spans 15 amino acids.

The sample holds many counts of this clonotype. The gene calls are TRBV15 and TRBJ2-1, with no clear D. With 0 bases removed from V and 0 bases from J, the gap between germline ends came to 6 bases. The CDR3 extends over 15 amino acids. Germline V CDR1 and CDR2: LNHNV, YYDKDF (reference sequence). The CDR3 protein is CATSRDSNSYNEQFF. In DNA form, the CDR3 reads TGTGCCACCAGCAGAGATTCTAACTCCTACAATGAGCAGTTCTTC.

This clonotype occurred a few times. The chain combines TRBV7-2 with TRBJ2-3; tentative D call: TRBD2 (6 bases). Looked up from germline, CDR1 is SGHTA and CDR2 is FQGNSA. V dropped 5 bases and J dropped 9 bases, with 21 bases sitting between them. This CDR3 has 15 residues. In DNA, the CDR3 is TGTGCCAGCAGCCCAGGGACTTACCAGGACTCGACGCAGTATTTT. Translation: CASSPGTYQDSTQYF. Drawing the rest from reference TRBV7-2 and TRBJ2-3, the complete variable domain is GAGVSQSPSNKVTEKGKDVELRCDPISGHTALYWYRQSLGQGLEFLIYFQGNSAPDKSGLPSDRFSAERTGGSVSTLTIQRTQQEDSAVYLCASSPGTYQDSTQYFGPGTRLTVL.

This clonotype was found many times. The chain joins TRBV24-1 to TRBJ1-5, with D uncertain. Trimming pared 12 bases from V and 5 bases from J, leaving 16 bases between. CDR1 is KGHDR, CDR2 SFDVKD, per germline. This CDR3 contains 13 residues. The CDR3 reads CASKVPADQPQHF. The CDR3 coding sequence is TGTGCCTCCAAGGTCCCCGCAGATCAGCCCCAGCATTTT.

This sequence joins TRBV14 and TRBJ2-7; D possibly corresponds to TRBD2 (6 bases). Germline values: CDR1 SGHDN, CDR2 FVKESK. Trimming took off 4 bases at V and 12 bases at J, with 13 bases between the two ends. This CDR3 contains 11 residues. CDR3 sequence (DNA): TGTGCCAGCAGCCTTGGGGGGAGACGGTACTTC. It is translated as CASSLGGRRYF. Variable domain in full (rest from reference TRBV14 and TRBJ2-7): EAGVTQFPSHSVIEKGQTVTLRCDPISGHDNLYWYRRVMGKEIKFLLHFVKESKQDESGMPNNRFLAERTGGTYSTLKVQPAELEDSGVYFCASSLGGRRYFGPGTRLTVT.

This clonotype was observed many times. The CDR3 protein is CASSLNPASRETQYF. The CDR3 nucleotides are TGTGCCAGCAGTTTAAATCCGGCTAGTAGAGAGACCCAGTACTTC. The genes are TRBV28 and TRBJ2-5; D call uncertain. The length of the CDR3 is 15 residues. The germline V gene encodes CDR1 MDHEN and CDR2 SYDVKM. V was shortened by 2 bases and J by 4 bases, with 14 bases between the two germline ends.

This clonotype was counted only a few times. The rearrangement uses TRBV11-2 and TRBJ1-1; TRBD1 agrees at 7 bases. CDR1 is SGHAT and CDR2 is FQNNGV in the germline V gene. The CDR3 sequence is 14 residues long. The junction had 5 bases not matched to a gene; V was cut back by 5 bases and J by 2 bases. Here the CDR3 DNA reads TGTGCCAGCAGCCCCAGGGGGGCCAACACTGAAGCTTTCTTT. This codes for CASSPRGANTEAFF.

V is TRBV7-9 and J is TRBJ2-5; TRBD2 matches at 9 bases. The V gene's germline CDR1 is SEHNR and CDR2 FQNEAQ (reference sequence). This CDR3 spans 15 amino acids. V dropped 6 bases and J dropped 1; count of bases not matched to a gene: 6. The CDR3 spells CASSRRGGPQETQYF. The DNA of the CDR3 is TGTGCCAGCAGTAGGCGGGGGGGACCCCAAGAGACCCAGTACTTC.

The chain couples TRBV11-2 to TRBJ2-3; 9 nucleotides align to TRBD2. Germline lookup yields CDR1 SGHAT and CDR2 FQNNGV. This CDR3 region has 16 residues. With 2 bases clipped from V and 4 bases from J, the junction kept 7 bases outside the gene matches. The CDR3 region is CASSLNLAGESDTQYF. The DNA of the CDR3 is TGTGCCAGCAGCTTAAATTTAGCGGGGGAATCAGATACGCAGTATTTT.

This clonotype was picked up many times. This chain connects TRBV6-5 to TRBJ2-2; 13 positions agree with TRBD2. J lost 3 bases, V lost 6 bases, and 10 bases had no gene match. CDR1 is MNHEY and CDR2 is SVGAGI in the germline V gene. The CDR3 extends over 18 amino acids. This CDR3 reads CASRGLAGLEGHTGELFF. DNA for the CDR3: TGTGCCAGCAGGGGACTAGCGGGGCTAGAGGGTCACACCGGGGAGCTGTTTTTT.

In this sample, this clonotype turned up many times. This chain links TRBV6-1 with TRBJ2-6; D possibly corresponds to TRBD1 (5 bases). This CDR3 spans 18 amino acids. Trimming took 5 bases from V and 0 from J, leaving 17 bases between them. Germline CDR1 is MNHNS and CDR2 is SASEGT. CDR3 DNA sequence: TGTGCCAGCAGTCACGACAGAGTAGTCAGCTCTGGGGCCAACGTCCTGACTTTC. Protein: CASSHDRVVSSGANVLTF.

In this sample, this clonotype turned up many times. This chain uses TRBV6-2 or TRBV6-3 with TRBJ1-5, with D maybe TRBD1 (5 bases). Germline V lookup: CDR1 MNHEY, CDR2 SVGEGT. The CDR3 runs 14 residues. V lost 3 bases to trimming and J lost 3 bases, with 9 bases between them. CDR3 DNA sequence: TGTGCCAGCAGTTATTACGGGACCAATCAGCCCCAGCATTTT. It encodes CASSYYGTNQPQHF.

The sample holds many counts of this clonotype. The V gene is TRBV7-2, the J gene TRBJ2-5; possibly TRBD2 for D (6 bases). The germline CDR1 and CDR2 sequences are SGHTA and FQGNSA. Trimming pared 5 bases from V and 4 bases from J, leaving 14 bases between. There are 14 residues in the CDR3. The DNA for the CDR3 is TGTGCCAGCAGCCCGGGGAGGCGTGCAGAGACCCAGTACTTC. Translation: CASSPGRRAETQYF.

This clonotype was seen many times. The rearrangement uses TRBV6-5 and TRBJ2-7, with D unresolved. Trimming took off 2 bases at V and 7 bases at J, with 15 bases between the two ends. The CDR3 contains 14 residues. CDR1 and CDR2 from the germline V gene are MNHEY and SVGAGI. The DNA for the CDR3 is TGTGCCAGCAGTTACGGGGTCACCAATTGGGAGCAGTACTTC. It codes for CASSYGVTNWEQYF.

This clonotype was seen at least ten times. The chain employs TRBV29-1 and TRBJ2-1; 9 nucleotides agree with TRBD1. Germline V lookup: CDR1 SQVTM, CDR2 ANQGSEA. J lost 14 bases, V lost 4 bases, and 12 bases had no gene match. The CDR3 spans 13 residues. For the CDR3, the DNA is TGCAGCGTTGGAACAGGGGGCGCGCTTAAGGAGTTCTTC. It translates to CSVGTGGALKEFF.

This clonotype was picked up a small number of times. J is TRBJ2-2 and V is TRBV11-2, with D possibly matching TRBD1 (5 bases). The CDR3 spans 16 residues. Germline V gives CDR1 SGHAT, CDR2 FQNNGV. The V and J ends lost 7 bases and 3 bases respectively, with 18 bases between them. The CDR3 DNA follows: TGTGCCAGCACCACTCCTCAGGGTGGCTACACCGGGGAGCTGTTTTTT. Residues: CASTTPQGGYTGELFF.

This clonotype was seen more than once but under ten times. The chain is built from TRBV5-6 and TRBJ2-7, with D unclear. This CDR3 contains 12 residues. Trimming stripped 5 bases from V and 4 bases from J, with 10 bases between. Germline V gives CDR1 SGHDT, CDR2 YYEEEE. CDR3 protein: CASSRKRYEQYF. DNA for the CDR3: TGTGCCAGCAGTCGTAAAAGGTACGAGCAGTACTTC.

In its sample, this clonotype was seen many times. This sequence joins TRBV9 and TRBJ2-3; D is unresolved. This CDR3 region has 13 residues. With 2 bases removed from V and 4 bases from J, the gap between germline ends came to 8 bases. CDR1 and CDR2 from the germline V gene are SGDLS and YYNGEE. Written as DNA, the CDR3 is TGTGCCAGCAGCGTCGGGCCCCCAGATACGCAGTATTTT. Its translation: CASSVGPPDTQYF.

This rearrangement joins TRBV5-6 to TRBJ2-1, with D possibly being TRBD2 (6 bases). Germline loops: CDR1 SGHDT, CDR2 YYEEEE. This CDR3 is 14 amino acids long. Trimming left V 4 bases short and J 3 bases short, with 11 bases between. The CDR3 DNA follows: TGTGCCAGCAGCCGGGGACTGCGCTACAATGAGCAGTTCTTC. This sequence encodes CASSRGLRYNEQFF.

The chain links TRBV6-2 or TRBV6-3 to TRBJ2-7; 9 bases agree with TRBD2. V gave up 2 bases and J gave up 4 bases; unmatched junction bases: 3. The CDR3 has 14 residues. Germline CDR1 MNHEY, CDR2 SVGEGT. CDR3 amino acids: CASSYIAGAYEQYF. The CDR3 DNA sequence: TGTGCCAGCAGTTACATAGCGGGGGCGTACGAGCAGTACTTC.

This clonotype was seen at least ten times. The DNA of the CDR3 is TGTGCCAGCAGTGGTGCCGCGGGAACGGTGGAGTACTTC. Residues: CASSGAAGTVEYF. This chain links TRBV2 with TRBJ2-7, with TRBD2 as a possible D gene (6 bases). Germline assignment: CDR1 SNHLY and CDR2 FYNNEI. The V and J ends lost 4 bases and 11 bases respectively, with 18 bases between them. This CDR3 region has 13 residues.

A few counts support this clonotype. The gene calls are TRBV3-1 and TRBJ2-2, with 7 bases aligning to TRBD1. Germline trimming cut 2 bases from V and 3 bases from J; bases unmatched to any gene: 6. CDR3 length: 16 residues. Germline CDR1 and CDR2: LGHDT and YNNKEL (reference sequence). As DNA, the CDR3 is TGTGCCAGCAGCCAACCGCCGGGACAGCACACCGGGGAGCTGTTTTTT. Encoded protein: CASSQPPGQHTGELFF.

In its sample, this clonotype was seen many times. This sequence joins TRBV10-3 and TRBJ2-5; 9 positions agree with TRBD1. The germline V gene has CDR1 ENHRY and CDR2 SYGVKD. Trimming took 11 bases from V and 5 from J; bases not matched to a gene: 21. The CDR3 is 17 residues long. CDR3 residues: CAPVPKTTGTGKETQYF. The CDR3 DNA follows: TGTGCCCCAGTCCCCAAGACCACCGGGACAGGGAAGGAGACCCAGTACTTC.

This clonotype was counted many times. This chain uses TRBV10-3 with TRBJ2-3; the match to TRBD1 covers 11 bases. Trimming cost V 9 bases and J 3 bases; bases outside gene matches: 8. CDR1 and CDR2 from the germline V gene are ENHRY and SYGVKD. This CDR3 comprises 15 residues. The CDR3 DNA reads TGTGCCATTGCCTCAGGGGACAGGGGGACAGATACGCAGTATTTT. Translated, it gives CAIASGDRGTDTQYF.

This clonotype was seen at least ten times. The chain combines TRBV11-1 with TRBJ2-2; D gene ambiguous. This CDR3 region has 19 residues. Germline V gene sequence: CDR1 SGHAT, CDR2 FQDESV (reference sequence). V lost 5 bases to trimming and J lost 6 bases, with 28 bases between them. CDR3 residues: CASSPRRWGIRSTPGELFF. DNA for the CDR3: TGTGCCAGCAGCCCTAGGCGGTGGGGAATCAGGTCTACGCCCGGGGAGCTGTTTTTT.

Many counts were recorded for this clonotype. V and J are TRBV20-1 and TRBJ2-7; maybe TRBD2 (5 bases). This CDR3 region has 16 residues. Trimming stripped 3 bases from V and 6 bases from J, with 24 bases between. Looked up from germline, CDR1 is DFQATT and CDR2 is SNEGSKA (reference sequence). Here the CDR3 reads CSASIRGGETFFEQYF. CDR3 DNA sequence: TGCAGTGCTAGTATTCGCGGAGGAGAGACCTTCTTCGAGCAGTACTTC.

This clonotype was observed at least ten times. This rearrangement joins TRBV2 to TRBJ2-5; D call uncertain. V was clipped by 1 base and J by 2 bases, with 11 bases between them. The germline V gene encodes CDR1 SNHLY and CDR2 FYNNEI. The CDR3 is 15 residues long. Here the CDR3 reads CASSEDGLAQETQYF. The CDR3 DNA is TGTGCCAGCAGTGAAGATGGGTTAGCACAAGAGACCCAGTACTTC.

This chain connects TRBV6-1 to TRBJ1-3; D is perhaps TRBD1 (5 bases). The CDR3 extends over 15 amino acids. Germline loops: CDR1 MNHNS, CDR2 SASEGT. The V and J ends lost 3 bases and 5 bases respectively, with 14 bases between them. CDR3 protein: CASSDTGRIRNTIYF. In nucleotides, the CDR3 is TGTGCCAGCAGTGACACAGGTCGAATAAGAAACACCATATATTTT.

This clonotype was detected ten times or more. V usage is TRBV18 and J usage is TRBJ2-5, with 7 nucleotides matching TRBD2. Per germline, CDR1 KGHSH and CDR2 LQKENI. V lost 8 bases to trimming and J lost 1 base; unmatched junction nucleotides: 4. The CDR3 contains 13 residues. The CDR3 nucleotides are TGTGCCAGCGCTAGCGGTATCCAAGAGACCCAGTACTTC. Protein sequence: CASASGIQETQYF.